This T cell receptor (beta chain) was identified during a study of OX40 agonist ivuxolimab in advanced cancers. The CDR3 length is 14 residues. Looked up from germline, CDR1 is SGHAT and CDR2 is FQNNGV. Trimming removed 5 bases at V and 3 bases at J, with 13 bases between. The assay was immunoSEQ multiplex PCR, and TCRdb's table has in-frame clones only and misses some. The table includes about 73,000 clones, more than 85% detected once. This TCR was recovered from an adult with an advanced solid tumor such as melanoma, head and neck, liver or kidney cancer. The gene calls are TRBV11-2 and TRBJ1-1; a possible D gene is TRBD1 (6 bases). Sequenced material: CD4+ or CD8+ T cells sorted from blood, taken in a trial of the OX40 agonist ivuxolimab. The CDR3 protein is CASSLWGADTEAFF. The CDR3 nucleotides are TGTGCCAGCAGCCTATGGGGGGCGGACACTGAAGCTTTCTTT.